This is a list of T cell receptor beta chains from one sample in a study of T cell responses to AZD1222 COVID-19 vaccine. TCRdb's table, derived via immunoSEQ multiplex PCR, lists solely in-frame clones and lacks some. This table holds 100,000 to 150,000 clones, 88% found once. Material: peripheral blood, obtained on day 0 of AZD1222 vaccination. Every receptor here comes from an adult in good health. Both conserved end residues are part of each CDR3. D genes are given only for firm matches. Only part of the rows carry a size: once, few, many, or a class if the clone is expanded.

v_gene,d_gene,abundance,j_gene,CDR3aa,CDR3nt
TRBV2,TRBD2,-,TRBJ2-1,CASRGLAGVPRQFF,TGTGCCAGCAGGGGACTAGCGGGAGTCCCTCGGCAGTTCTTC
TRBV3-1/TRBV3-2,-,-,TRBJ2-2,CASRGRRSGELFF,TGTGCCAGCAGAGGGAGACGGTCCGGGGAGCTGTTTTTT
TRBV12-3/TRBV12-4,-,-,TRBJ1-1,CASNTLNTEAFF,TGTGCCAGCAATACCCTGAACACTGAAGCTTTCTTT
TRBV10-3,-,-,TRBJ1-3,CAITQPGISGNTIYF,TGTGCCATCACTCAACCTGGGATCTCTGGAAACACCATATATTTT
TRBV7-9,-,-,TRBJ1-1,CASSLIMNTEAFF,TGTGCCAGCAGCTTGATTATGAACACTGAAGCTTTCTTT
TRBV7-2,-,few,TRBJ2-7,CASSLTTGVYEQYF,TGTGCCAGCAGCTTAACAACAGGAGTCTACGAGCAGTACTTC
TRBV12-5,TRBD2,-,TRBJ2-1,CASGLERAGGDEQFF,TGTGCTAGTGGTTTGGAACGAGCGGGAGGGGATGAGCAGTTCTTC
TRBV7-2,-,-,TRBJ1-5,CASSLDNRPNQPQHF,TGTGCCAGCAGCTTAGACAACAGACCCAATCAGCCCCAGCATTTT
TRBV7-2,-,once,TRBJ2-4,CASSLSPVAAKNIQYF,TGTGCCAGCAGCTTAAGCCCGGTGGCAGCCAAAAACATTCAGTACTTC
TRBV7-2,-,-,TRBJ1-2,CASRNVEVGRYGYTF,TGTGCCAGCAGGAATGTCGAGGTGGGCCGCTATGGCTACACCTTC
TRBV6-5,-,-,TRBJ2-7,CASSPRTVSYEQYF,TGTGCCAGCAGTCCTCGGACAGTCTCCTACGAGCAGTACTTC
TRBV7-6,-,-,TRBJ1-4,CASSLRGGLSEKLFF,TGTGCCAGCAGCTTAAGGGGGGGGTTGAGTGAAAAACTGTTTTTT
TRBV5-8,-,-,TRBJ2-1,CASPVLGANSYNEQFF,TGTGCCAGCCCCGTCCTTGGAGCAAACTCCTACAATGAGCAGTTCTTC
TRBV7-2,TRBD2,once,TRBJ2-1,CASSGGLAGAWEQFF,TGTGCCAGCAGCGGCGGGCTAGCGGGAGCCTGGGAGCAGTTCTTC
TRBV19,TRBD2,-,TRBJ2-1,CASSKASGSHLRNEQFF,TGTGCCAGTAGTAAGGCTAGCGGGAGTCATTTAAGGAATGAGCAGTTCTTC
TRBV10-3,-,few,TRBJ1-2,CAIGPTGSYGYTF,TGTGCCATCGGCCCTACAGGGTCCTATGGCTACACCTTC
TRBV9,-,-,TRBJ2-5,CASAGGRLGVLETQYF,TGTGCCAGCGCAGGTGGGAGACTAGGGGTTTTAGAGACCCAGTACTTC
TRBV30,TRBD1,-,TRBJ1-1,CAGNPTGLDTEAFF,TGTGCCGGGAATCCGACAGGGTTGGACACTGAAGCTTTCTTT
TRBV11-2,-,-,TRBJ2-7,CASSLASRFGEQYF,TGTGCCAGCAGCTTAGCGTCCCGGTTTGGGGAGCAGTACTTC
TRBV6-5,TRBD1,-,TRBJ2-7,CASSLLGTGNYEQYF,TGTGCCAGCAGTTTGTTAGGGACAGGGAACTACGAGCAGTACTTC
TRBV18,TRBD1,-,TRBJ2-1,CASSTNSGGAYNEQFF,TGTGCCAGCTCAACGAACTCAGGGGGCGCTTACAATGAGCAGTTCTTC
TRBV19,-,-,TRBJ1-5,CASSKNQAINQPQHF,TGTGCCAGTAGTAAGAATCAGGCGATCAATCAGCCCCAGCATTTT
TRBV7-2,TRBD2,few,TRBJ2-5,CASSLHGLAGPETQYF,TGTGCCAGCAGCTTACACGGACTAGCGGGGCCTGAGACCCAGTACTTC
TRBV7-6,-,-,TRBJ2-7,CASSRSQQGSYEQYF,TGTGCCAGCAGCCGCAGCCAACAGGGCTCCTACGAGCAGTACTTC
TRBV7-9,TRBD1,few,TRBJ2-7,CASSLMGRQGWSYEQYF,TGTGCCAGCAGCTTAATGGGGAGACAGGGTTGGTCCTACGAGCAGTACTTC
TRBV20-1,-,once,TRBJ1-2,CSAITGGYTF,TGCAGTGCGATTACGGGTGGCTACACCTTC
TRBV4-3,-,once,TRBJ1-4,CASSQEIWEKLFF,TGCGCCAGCAGCCAAGAGATTTGGGAAAAACTGTTTTTT
TRBV6-6,TRBD1,-,TRBJ1-2,CASNRQGADGYTF,TGTGCCAGCAACCGCCAGGGGGCGGATGGCTACACCTTC
TRBV3-1/TRBV3-2,TRBD1,-,TRBJ1-6,CASSQGTGSSPLHF,TGTGCCAGCAGCCAAGGGACAGGCAGCTCACCCCTCCACTTT
TRBV7-9,-,-,TRBJ2-3,CASSFKGPDTQYF,TGTGCCAGCAGCTTCAAGGGGCCAGATACGCAGTATTTT
TRBV19,TRBD1,-,TRBJ1-2,CASATEGQGARGHGYTF,TGTGCCAGCGCCACCGAGGGACAGGGGGCGCGCGGGCATGGCTACACCTTC
TRBV4-1,-,-,TRBJ1-1,CASSQVEGRQDSGTVSEAFF,TGCGCCAGCAGCCAAGTAGAAGGCCGTCAGGATTCTGGGACGGTTTCTGAAGCTTTCTTT
TRBV5-1,-,-,TRBJ2-5,CASSLDHQETQYF,TGCGCCAGCAGCTTGGATCATCAAGAGACCCAGTACTTC
TRBV12-3/TRBV12-4,TRBD2,-,TRBJ2-1,CATQFSGAGGEFF,TGTGCCACCCAGTTTAGTGGAGCGGGAGGCGAGTTCTTC
TRBV6-9,-,-,TRBJ1-2,CASPNRRMANYGYTF,TGTGCCAGCCCTAATAGGCGAATGGCTAACTATGGCTACACCTTC
TRBV7-6,-,-,TRBJ2-3,CASSLNKASTDTQYF,TGTGCCAGCAGCTTAAATAAGGCTAGCACAGATACGCAGTATTTT
TRBV3-1/TRBV3-2,TRBD2,once,TRBJ2-7,CASSQDPNWSGRASYEQYF,TGTGCCAGCAGCCAAGACCCGAACTGGAGCGGGAGGGCCTCCTACGAGCAGTACTTC
TRBV4-3,-,-,TRBJ1-5,CASSQDWRGPQHF,TGCGCCAGCAGCCAAGATTGGAGGGGACCCCAGCATTTT
TRBV29-1,-,-,TRBJ1-2,CSVDTTGKGNYGYTF,TGCAGCGTTGACACTACAGGGAAGGGCAACTATGGCTACACCTTC
TRBV11-2,-,-,TRBJ1-4,CASSAYTDGNEKLFF,TGTGCCAGCAGCGCTTACACGGACGGTAATGAAAAACTGTTTTTT
TRBV7-3,-,-,TRBJ1-5,CASSPMVGGSQPQHF,TGTGCCAGCAGCCCCATGGTTGGGGGCAGTCAGCCCCAGCATTTT
TRBV19,-,once,TRBJ1-4,CASSLRPEKLFF,TGTGCCAGTAGTCTGCGGCCTGAAAAACTGTTTTTT
TRBV5-1,-,-,TRBJ2-5,CASSWDEGETQYF,TGCGCCAGCAGCTGGGACGAGGGGGAGACCCAGTACTTC
TRBV14,-,-,TRBJ1-1,CASSQAFGQRNTEAFF,TGTGCCAGCAGCCAAGCGTTCGGACAGAGGAACACTGAAGCTTTCTTT
TRBV18,-,-,TRBJ2-7,CASSPRQGSYEQYF,TGTGCCAGCTCACCAAGGCAGGGATCCTACGAGCAGTACTTC
TRBV6-5,-,once,TRBJ2-1,CASSYYGREQFF,TGTGCCAGCAGTTACTACGGACGTGAGCAGTTCTTC
TRBV12-5,TRBD1,-,TRBJ1-4,CASGLGTGGAGEKLFF,TGTGCTAGTGGTTTGGGTACAGGGGGGGCTGGGGAAAAACTGTTTTTT